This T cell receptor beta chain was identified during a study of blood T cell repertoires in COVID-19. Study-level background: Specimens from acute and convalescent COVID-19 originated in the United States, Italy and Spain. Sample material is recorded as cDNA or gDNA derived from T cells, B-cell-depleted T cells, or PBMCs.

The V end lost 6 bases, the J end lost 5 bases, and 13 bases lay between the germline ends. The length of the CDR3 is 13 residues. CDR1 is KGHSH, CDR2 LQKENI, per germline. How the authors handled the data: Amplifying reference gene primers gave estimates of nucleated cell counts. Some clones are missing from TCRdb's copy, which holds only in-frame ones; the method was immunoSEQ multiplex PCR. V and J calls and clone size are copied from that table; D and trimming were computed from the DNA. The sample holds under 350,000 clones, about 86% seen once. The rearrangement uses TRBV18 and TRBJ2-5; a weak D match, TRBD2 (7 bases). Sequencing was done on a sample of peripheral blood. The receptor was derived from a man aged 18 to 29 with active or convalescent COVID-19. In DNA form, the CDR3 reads TGTGCCAGCTCCACCTCGGGGGGCGAGACCCAGTACTTC. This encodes CASSTSGGETQYF. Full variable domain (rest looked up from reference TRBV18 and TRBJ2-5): NAGVMQNPRHLVRRRGQEARLRCSPMKGHSHVYWYRQLPEEGLKFMVYLQKENIIDESGMPKERFSAEFPKEGPSILRIQQVVRGDSAAYFCASSTSGGETQYFGPGTRLLVL.